The 21 T cell receptor beta chains below were found in one sample sequenced in a study of radiation and T cells in renal cell carcinoma. Here immunoSEQ multiplex PCR was the method, and the copy in TCRdb shows in-frame clones only, minus some. Among some 43,000 clones listed, roughly 82% were seen once. Time point of the sample: blood 4 weeks post-SBRT, at nephrectomy. The treatment: 15 Gy SBRT to primary tumor, nephrectomy 4 weeks later. Sequenced here: blood, sampled from a patient whose treatment included radiotherapy and nephrectomy. Every receptor here comes from a woman in her 70s with renal cell carcinoma.

The chain carries TRBV7-6 and TRBJ2-7; 8 nucleotides line up with TRBD2. J gave up 2 bases and V 5 bases, and 11 bases lay outside the gene matches. The CDR3 covers 16 residues. Germline CDR1 SGHVS, CDR2 FNYEAQ. In nucleotides, the CDR3 is TGTGCCAGCAGCAAAGCCTCGGCGGGAGGCCCCTACGAGCAGTACTTC. This gives the protein CASSKASAGGPYEQYF.

The gene calls are TRBV18 and TRBJ2-3; 9 bases agree with TRBD2. CDR3 length equals 18 residues. Germline lookup yields CDR1 KGHSH and CDR2 LQKENI. V was pared by 2 bases and J by 2 bases, with 11 bases of the junction left unmatched. The CDR3 DNA is TGTGCCAGCTCACCAAAGTCTCGGGCTAGCGGGGACACAGATACGCAGTATTTT. Its protein is CASSPKSRASGDTDTQYF.

The rearrangement uses TRBV6-5 and TRBJ2-2; 7 bases line up with TRBD2. CDR1 MNHEY and CDR2 SVGAGI come from the germline V gene. The CDR3 length is 13 residues. With V trimmed by 6 bases and J by 8 bases, 6 bases remained unmatched. This CDR3 is CASRPPGGGELFF. CDR3 DNA sequence: TGTGCCAGCAGGCCCCCGGGGGGAGGGGAGCTGTTTTTT.

The count of this clone is one. The chain has TRBV5-1 and TRBJ2-5, with TRBD2 matching over 7 bases. Germline V CDR1 and CDR2: SGHRS, YFSETQ. The V gene end was trimmed by 0 bases and the J gene end by 2 bases; junction bases not matched to a gene: 7. This CDR3 region has 16 residues. The CDR3 region is CASSLAGSGGQETQYF. CDR3 sequence (DNA): TGCGCCAGCAGCTTGGCCGGGTCGGGGGGACAAGAGACCCAGTACTTC.

The J gene is TRBJ2-5, the V gene TRBV9; 9 nucleotides match TRBD1. Germline CDR1 reads SGDLS; CDR2 reads YYNGEE. The V gene end was trimmed by 2 bases and the J gene end by 5 bases; junction bases not matched to a gene: 4. The CDR3 is made up of 14 amino acids. The CDR3 protein is CASSVGQGRETQYF. CDR3 in DNA: TGTGCCAGCAGCGTCGGACAGGGGAGGGAGACCCAGTACTTC.

J is TRBJ2-5 and V is TRBV4-2; TRBD2 agrees at 11 bases. Trimming took 4 bases from V and 2 from J; bases not matched to a gene: 3. This CDR3 is 15 amino acids long. In germline, CDR1 is LGHNA, CDR2 YNFKEQ. The CDR3 DNA reads as TGTGCCAGCAGCCTACTAGCGGGGGCACAAGAGACCCAGTACTTC. Residues: CASSLLAGAQETQYF.

This clone came up once. The chain has TRBV6-5 and TRBJ2-2; 12 positions match TRBD2. The J segment lost 6 bases and the V segment lost 6 bases, leaving 5 bases of the junction unmatched. Per germline, CDR1 MNHEY and CDR2 SVGAGI. The CDR3 has 15 residues. CDR3 residues: CASSLAGGWAGELFF. In nucleotides, the CDR3 is TGTGCCAGCAGCCTAGCGGGGGGGTGGGCCGGGGAGCTGTTTTTT.

V is TRBV5-4 and J is TRBJ1-4; possible D gene TRBD1, 6 bases. Germline V gene data show CDR1 as SGHNT and CDR2 as YYREEE (reference sequence). This CDR3 contains 15 residues. The V and J ends lost 4 bases and 6 bases respectively, with 16 bases between them. CDR3 in DNA: TGTGCCAGCAGCCATAAGGGGGGCGCGGATGAAAAACTGTTTTTT. This translates into CASSHKGGADEKLFF.

The V call is TRBV27, the J call TRBJ2-7, with 8 bases fitting TRBD2. Germline V gene lookup returns CDR1 MNHEY and CDR2 SMNVEV (reference sequence). J lost 3 bases, V lost 4 bases, and 5 bases had no gene match. The CDR3 is 14 amino acids. DNA of the CDR3: TGTGCCAGCAGTTCGGGACTAGTTTACTACGAGCAGTACTTC. This translates into CASSSGLVYYEQYF.

The genes are TRBV6-1 and TRBJ2-7; D unresolved. The V gene's germline CDR1 is MNHNS and CDR2 SASEGT. The V end lost 3 bases, the J end lost 2 bases, and 8 bases lay between the germline ends. The CDR3 loop spans 13 amino acids. For the CDR3, the DNA is TGTGCCAGCAGTGAGTTGGGCCCCTACGAGCAGTACTTC. Its protein product is CASSELGPYEQYF.

The chain employs TRBV6-6 and TRBJ1-3; 9 bases are a match to TRBD1. CDR1 MNHNY and CDR2 SVGAGI come from the germline V gene (reference sequence). V shed 7 bases, J shed 3 bases, and the junction held 4 bases outside the gene matches. This CDR3 comprises 14 residues. Written as DNA, the CDR3 is TGTGCCAGCACCCACAGGGGGCTTGGAAACACCATATATTTT. It translates to CASTHRGLGNTIYF.

The sample holds one count of this clone. The chain has TRBV2 and TRBJ1-4; D is ambiguous. V lost 6 bases to trimming and J lost 4 bases, with 9 bases between them. The germline CDR1 and CDR2 sequences are SNHLY and FYNNEI. The CDR3 sequence is 13 residues long. The CDR3 nucleotides are TGTGCCAGCAGGGCAGAAAGTAATGAAAAACTGTTTTTT. Amino acids: CASRAESNEKLFF.

Written as DNA, the CDR3 is TGTGCCAGTAGTGCCGCCGGGGGTGGGACTGAAGCTTTCTTT. It translates to CASSAAGGGTEAFF. J is TRBJ1-1 and V is TRBV19; a weak D match, TRBD1 (5 bases). Between the trimmed V and J ends, which lost 5 bases and 5 bases, there was a span of 15 bases. Germline V gives CDR1 LNHDA, CDR2 SQIVND (reference sequence). This CDR3 region has 14 residues.

The chain employs TRBV19 and TRBJ2-3; 7 nucleotides match TRBD2. This CDR3 region has 17 residues. The germline V gene encodes CDR1 LNHDA and CDR2 SQIVND (reference sequence). The trim removed 5 bases at V and 0 bases at J, leaving 11 bases unmatched. As DNA, the CDR3 is TGTGCCAGTAGTTGGGGGGGGAGGATGACTAGCACAGATACGCAGTATTTT. This gives the protein CASSWGGRMTSTDTQYF.

This clone was seen a single time. The chain employs TRBV7-2 and TRBJ1-1; no reliable D call. The CDR3 extends over 15 amino acids. CDR1 is SGHTA and CDR2 is FQGNSA in the germline V gene. Between the trimmed V and J ends, which lost 3 bases and 5 bases, there was a span of 16 bases. The CDR3 DNA reads as TGTGCCAGCAGCTTCCTCCCCCGAGGTCGAACTGAAGCTTTCTTT. This gives the protein CASSFLPRGRTEAFF.

This clone was counted a single time. V usage is TRBV5-5 and J usage is TRBJ1-1, with TRBD1 as a possible D gene (6 bases). The CDR3 has 13 amino acids. V lost 4 bases, J lost 5 bases, and 12 bases lay in between. CDR1 SGHKS and CDR2 YYEKEE come from the germline V gene (reference sequence). The CDR3 DNA sequence: TGTGCCAGCAGCCCGGGGGGCGGGACTGAAGCTTTCTTT. Encoded protein: CASSPGGGTEAFF.

CDR3 sequence: CASSFEEGRKNIQYF. The CDR3 coding sequence is TGTGCCAGCAGCTTCGAGGAGGGCCGGAAAAACATTCAGTACTTC. The rearrangement links TRBV7-9 to TRBJ2-4; D is perhaps TRBD2 (6 bases). Germline V lookup: CDR1 SEHNR, CDR2 FQNEAQ (reference sequence). Trimming left V 3 bases short and J 4 bases short, with 13 bases between. The CDR3 runs to 15 residues.

The CDR3 sequence is CSVAGTVQETQYF. For the CDR3, the DNA is TGCAGCGTAGCCGGGACCGTACAAGAGACCCAGTACTTC. This chain joins TRBV29-1 and TRBJ2-5, with D tentatively TRBD1 or TRBD2 (5 bases each). The CDR3 loop spans 13 amino acids. V lost 6 bases, J lost 2 bases, and 13 bases lay in between. CDR1 SQVTM and CDR2 ANQGSEA come from the germline V gene.

The gene calls are TRBV2 and TRBJ2-5, with unresolved D. Trimming took off 6 bases at V and 2 bases at J, with 7 bases between the two ends. This CDR3 contains 12 residues. Germline V gene sequence: CDR1 SNHLY, CDR2 FYNNEI. Written as DNA, the CDR3 is TGTGCCAGCAGGACGGATCAAGAGACCCAGTACTTC. Translated: CASRTDQETQYF. The whole variable domain, remainder taken from reference TRBV2 and TRBJ2-5, is EPEVTQTPSHQVTQMGQEVILRCVPISNHLYFYWYRQILGQKVEFLVSFYNNEISEKSEIFDDQFSVERPDGSNFTLKIRSTKLEDSAMYFCASRTDQETQYFGPGTRLLVL.

This chain links TRBV5-4 with TRBJ2-1; TRBD2 aligns across 7 bases. The CDR3 covers 15 residues. V lost 2 bases, J lost 8 bases, and 10 bases stayed unmatched. Germline loops: CDR1 SGHNT, CDR2 YYREEE (reference sequence). The CDR3 region has the DNA TGTGCCAGCAGCTTAGCGGGTGCCGCGGGGGATGAGCAGTTCTTC. Its protein product is CASSLAGAAGDEQFF.

The V gene is TRBV6-6, the J gene TRBJ1-1; D is unresolved. With 0 bases removed from V and 7 bases from J, the gap between germline ends came to 12 bases. This CDR3 spans 14 amino acids. Germline V gene lookup returns CDR1 MNHNY and CDR2 SVGAGI (reference sequence). The CDR3 is CASSYSVKGHEAFF. CDR3 bases: TGTGCCAGCAGTTACTCGGTGAAAGGGCATGAAGCTTTCTTT.